These 17 T cell receptor beta chains share one sample of origin, sequenced in a study of neurological immune-mediated disorders. One entry per CDR3 protein, called by TCRdb with MiXCR from the 5' RACE reads. This sample has 55,000 to 75,000 distinct CDR3 sequences; under 2.5% occur once, and the top ten carry around 3%. The material sequenced was PBMCs. The receptors stem from a man aged 50 to 59 with multiple sclerosis.

This clonotype was seen many times. This chain links TRBV7-2 with TRBJ2-5; TRBD2 is a possible D gene (6 bases). The CDR3 is made up of 14 amino acids. The V gene's germline CDR1 is SGHTA and CDR2 FQGNSA. The germline V and J ends were trimmed by 2 bases and 4 bases, with 11 bases remaining between them. The DNA of the CDR3 is TGTGCCAGCAGCTTATCGCCGGGAGCAGAGACCCAGTACTTC. It yields the protein CASSLSPGAETQYF.

There are many counts of this clonotype. The rearrangement joins TRBV20-1 to TRBJ2-2; D is uncertain. The CDR3 consists of 10 residues. Between the trimmed V and J ends, which lost 6 bases and 6 bases, there was a span of 5 bases. Germline assignment: CDR1 DFQATT and CDR2 SNEGSKA (reference sequence). In DNA form, the CDR3 reads TGCAGTGCCTTAGCCGGGGAGCTGTTTTTT. Translated: CSALAGELFF.

This clonotype was recorded many times. The chain is built from TRBV12-3 or TRBV12-4 and TRBJ2-7; D call uncertain. The CDR3 is 13 amino acids. V gave up 4 bases and J gave up 3 bases, with 10 bases separating them. CDR3 residues: CASSSPLIYEQYF. CDR3 coding DNA: TGTGCCAGCAGTTCCCCACTGATCTACGAGCAGTACTTC.

The chain links TRBV11-2 to TRBJ2-3; possible D gene TRBD2, 6 bases. From germline, CDR1 is SGHAT and CDR2 FQNNGV. This CDR3 is built from 14 residues. Trimming stripped 4 bases from V and 2 bases from J, with 10 bases between. CDR3 in DNA: TGTGCCAGCAGCTCGGGAGACTTCACAGATACGCAGTATTTT. Translation gives CASSSGDFTDTQYF. Full variable domain (missing parts from reference TRBV11-2 and TRBJ2-3): EAGVAQSPRYKIIEKRQSVAFWCNPISGHATLYWYQQILGQGPKLLIQFQNNGVVDDSQLPKDRFSAERLKGVDSTLKIQPAKLEDSAVYLCASSSGDFTDTQYFGPGTRLTVL.

This clonotype came up many times. This chain joins TRBV6-2 or TRBV6-3 and TRBJ2-2; 8 nucleotides line up with TRBD2. V lost 5 bases, J lost 1 base, and 6 bases stayed unmatched. CDR3 length equals 16 residues. CDR1 is MNHEY and CDR2 is SVGEGT in the germline V gene. Here the CDR3 reads CASSRQAGVNTGELFF. CDR3 nucleotide sequence: TGTGCCAGCAGTCGTCAAGCGGGGGTGAACACCGGGGAGCTGTTTTTT.

The chain joins TRBV5-1 to TRBJ2-7, with a tentative D call TRBD2 (5 bases). Per germline, CDR1 SGHRS and CDR2 YFSETQ. V was clipped by 4 bases and J by 4 bases, with 9 bases between them. The CDR3 is 12 amino acids. The CDR3 region is CASSGSGYEQYF. In DNA form, the CDR3 reads TGCGCCAGCAGCGGGAGCGGTTACGAGCAGTACTTC.

This clonotype was seen ten or more times. The V call is TRBV4-1, the J call TRBJ2-3; the D gene could be TRBD1 or TRBD2 (6 bases each). Germline loops: CDR1 MGHRA, CDR2 YSYEKL. This CDR3 region has 16 residues. Trimming took off 0 bases at V and 6 bases at J, with 16 bases between the two ends. The CDR3 sequence: CASSQEGGGPRDTQYF. For the CDR3, the DNA is TGCGCCAGCAGCCAAGAAGGAGGGGGGCCCAGGGATACGCAGTATTTT.

Ten or more counts support this clonotype. This chain uses TRBV7-9 with TRBJ1-3; maybe TRBD1 (6 bases). The germline V gene encodes CDR1 SEHNR and CDR2 FQNEAQ (reference sequence). The CDR3 loop spans 16 amino acids. The V end was cut by 0 bases, the J end by 0 bases, with 9 bases between. The CDR3 DNA reads as TGTGCCAGCAGCTTAGCTGGACAGTACTCTGGAAACACCATATATTTT. Amino acids: CASSLAGQYSGNTIYF.

This chain links TRBV28 with TRBJ1-3; TRBD1 agrees at 8 bases. The CDR3 runs to 15 residues. CDR1 and CDR2 (germline): MDHEN, SYDVKM. V shed 4 bases, J shed 12 bases, and the junction held 14 bases outside the gene matches. The chain's CDR3 is CASSSGQGSGKNIYF. The CDR3 nucleotides read TGTGCCAGCAGTTCTGGACAGGGCTCTGGAAAAAACATATATTTT.

This clonotype was counted between two and nine times. The rearrangement joins TRBV12-3 or TRBV12-4 to TRBJ2-5; TRBD2 matches 15 bases. With 6 bases clipped from V and 4 bases from J, the junction kept 12 bases outside the gene matches. This CDR3 is built from 18 residues. The CDR3 here is CASSLPGLAGGGLETQYF. CDR3 coding DNA: TGTGCCAGCAGCCTTCCGGGACTAGCGGGGGGAGGGCTAGAGACCCAGTACTTC.

In this sample, this clonotype turned up many times. The J gene is TRBJ1-5, the V gene TRBV7-8, with D perhaps matching TRBD1 (6 bases). There are 16 residues in the CDR3. Germline lookup yields CDR1 SGHVS and CDR2 FQNEAQ. With 0 bases removed from V and 1 base from J, the gap between germline ends came to 10 bases. The CDR3 sequence is CASSLASGQSNQPQHF. The CDR3 DNA reads TGTGCCAGCAGCTTAGCTTCCGGACAGAGCAATCAGCCCCAGCATTTT.

This clonotype was seen ten or more times. This chain connects TRBV7-3 to TRBJ2-1, with D possibly TRBD1 on 5 matching bases. The germline V gene encodes CDR1 SGHTA and CDR2 FQGTGA. The CDR3 runs to 14 residues. The V gene lost 5 bases and the J gene lost 5 bases, with 13 bases spanning the gap. The CDR3 nucleotides are TGTGCCAGCAGCCCCAACGACAGAAACAATGAGCAGTTCTTC. Protein: CASSPNDRNNEQFF.

This clonotype was counted ten times or more. The chain couples TRBV6-2 or TRBV6-3 to TRBJ2-5, with 9 positions matching TRBD1. The CDR3 has 15 amino acids. Germline V gives CDR1 MNHEY, CDR2 SVGEGT. The J segment lost 5 bases and the V segment lost 3 bases, leaving 7 bases of the junction unmatched. CDR3 residues: CASSYLGTGLETQYF. In nucleotides, the CDR3 is TGTGCCAGCAGTTATCTAGGGACAGGGTTGGAGACCCAGTACTTC.

There are many counts of this clonotype. The V call is TRBV4-2, the J call TRBJ1-1; D is possibly TRBD1 (5 bases). Trimming removed 7 bases from V and 1 base from J, with 13 bases in between. The CDR3 is made up of 14 amino acids. From germline, CDR1 is LGHNA and CDR2 YNFKEQ. The CDR3 reads CASKRDAGNTEAFF. In DNA, the CDR3 is TGTGCCAGCAAAAGGGACGCCGGGAACACTGAAGCTTTCTTT.

This clonotype was observed many times. The rearrangement joins TRBV7-9 to TRBJ2-1; 8 bases fit TRBD1. The CDR3 length is 15 residues. With 6 bases clipped from V and 9 bases from J, the junction kept 13 bases outside the gene matches. The germline CDR1 and CDR2 sequences are SEHNR and FQNEAQ (reference sequence). CDR3 protein: CASSRQGLRRGEQFF. In nucleotides, the CDR3 is TGTGCCAGCAGTCGACAGGGGTTAAGGAGGGGTGAGCAGTTCTTC.

This clonotype came up many times. The chain is built from TRBV20-1 and TRBJ1-5; unclear D gene. The CDR3 runs to 13 residues. Trimming cost V 3 bases and J 3 bases, with 9 bases left between them. CDR1 is DFQATT, CDR2 SNEGSKA, per germline (reference sequence). The CDR3 sequence is CSASGSYNQPQHF. The CDR3 DNA reads TGCAGTGCTAGTGGCAGCTACAATCAGCCCCAGCATTTT.

This clonotype was seen at least ten times. The chain recombines TRBV5-1 with TRBJ1-2, with no clear D. The CDR3 is made up of 13 amino acids. CDR1 and CDR2 from the germline V gene are SGHRS and YFSETQ. V was trimmed by 4 bases and J by 2 bases, leaving 9 bases between them. For the CDR3, the DNA is TGCGCCAGCAGCCAAGACGGGAACTATGGCTACACCTTC. Translation: CASSQDGNYGYTF.